This T cell receptor beta chain was identified during a study of early T cells in non-severe SARS-CoV-2 infection. Study as a whole: Bulk RNA taken from unsorted whole blood was sequenced, leaving chains unpaired. Study-level points and caveats: VDJdb matching, biased toward anti-spike CD8 responses, missed private and CD4 specificities.

This clonotype was counted ten times or more. Antigen: not known. The CDR3 consists of 14 residues. Trimming at V came to 2 bases and at J to 8 bases, leaving 3 bases not matched to a gene. Germline assignment: CDR1 MNHEY and CDR2 SMNVEV (reference sequence). Attached unique molecular identifiers marked individual cDNA molecules. TCRdb analysed the 5' RACE reads with MiXCR anew, one entry per CDR3 protein. Of about 30,000 distinct CDR3 sequences listed, roughly 7% are singletons. This chain connects TRBV27 to TRBJ2-1; 10 bases are a match to TRBD2. Sequenced: whole blood. The receptor comes from an adult who was a healthcare worker with PCR-confirmed SARS-CoV-2 infection or an uninfected control (not recorded which). DNA for the CDR3: TGTGCCAGCAGTTTAGCTAGCGGGAGCGATGAGCAGTTCTTC. As protein: CASSLASGSDEQFF.